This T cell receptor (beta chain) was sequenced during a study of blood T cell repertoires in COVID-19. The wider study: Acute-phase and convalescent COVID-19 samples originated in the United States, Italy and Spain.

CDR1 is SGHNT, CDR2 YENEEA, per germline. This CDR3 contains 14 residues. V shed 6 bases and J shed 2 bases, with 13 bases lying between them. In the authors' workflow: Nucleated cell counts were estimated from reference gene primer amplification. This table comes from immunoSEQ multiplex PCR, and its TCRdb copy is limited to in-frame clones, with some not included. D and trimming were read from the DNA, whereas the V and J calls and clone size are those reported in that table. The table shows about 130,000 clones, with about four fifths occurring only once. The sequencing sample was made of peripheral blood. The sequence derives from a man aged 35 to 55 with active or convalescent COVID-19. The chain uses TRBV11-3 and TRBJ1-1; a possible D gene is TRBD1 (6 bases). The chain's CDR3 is CASSRGGLNTEAFF. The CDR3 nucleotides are TGTGCCAGCAGTAGGGGGGGCCTAAACACTGAAGCTTTCTTT.